This T cell receptor beta chain was observed in a study of response to subunit inactivated influenza vaccine. Study-wide findings and caveats: Few additional T cells are recruited per seasonal influenza vaccination, authors suggested.

Germline CDR1 MGHRA, CDR2 YSYEKL. V lost 5 bases and J 0 bases, leaving 16 bases between the germline ends. The CDR3 is 17 residues long. Concerning this clonotype: Antigen specificity is unknown.

TCRdb analysed the RT-PCR reads with MiXCR anew, one entry per CDR3 protein. The data show about 570,000 distinct CDR3 sequences, approximately 11% seen once. In addition, the sample was reused for a study of T cells expressing NK-cell markers. That source notes: A 5'RACE template switching approach incorporating UMIs was used to make TCR beta cDNA. The study left the HCMV specificity of expanded NKG2C+ T cell clones unresolved.

Source: PBMCs from blood, taken on the day of vaccination. The chain joins TRBV4-1 to TRBJ2-2; D remains unclear. The sequence derives from a man aged 45-65 years who received an inactivated influenza vaccine. Here the CDR3 DNA reads TGCGCCAGCAGCGGTCAGAGAAGTCTTTCGAACACCGGGGAGCTGTTTTTT. This gives the protein CASSGQRSLSNTGELFF.